This is a list of T cell receptor beta chains from one sample in a study of T cell responses to AZD1222 COVID-19 vaccine. This table comes from immunoSEQ multiplex PCR, and its TCRdb copy is limited to in-frame clones, with some not included. The sample consists of about 60,000 clones, 85% of them appearing once. This sample comprised peripheral blood, obtained on day 0 of MenACWY control vaccination. All receptors derive from an adult in good health. Each CDR3 is given with its conserved first and last residue. D genes are given only for firm matches. Clone size is stated in some rows and not others, as once, few, many or a class when expanded.

>TRBJ1-4|13|NA|NA|TRBV4-1
CASGRGGGEKLFF
TGCGCCAGTGGTAGGGGGGGAGGTGAAAAACTGTTTTTT
>TRBJ2-7|15|TRBD2|large|TRBV4-3
CASSQDPSGTYEQYF
TGCGCCAGCAGCCAAGATCCTAGCGGGACCTACGAGCAGTACTTC
>TRBJ2-7|16|TRBD2|NA|TRBV20-1
CSASPFGTSGSYEQYF
TGCAGTGCTAGTCCTTTCGGGACTAGCGGCTCCTACGAGCAGTACTTC
>TRBJ2-3|17|TRBD2|NA|TRBV19
CASSISPRAGSTDTQYF
TGTGCCAGTAGTATATCCCCTCGAGCGGGGAGCACAGATACGCAGTATTTT
>TRBJ2-1|15|NA|NA|TRBV5-1
CASSSGWDSYNEQFF
TGCGCCAGCAGCAGCGGGTGGGACTCCTACAATGAGCAGTTCTTC
>TRBJ1-2|14|NA|NA|TRBV2
CASSGQRTTYGYTF
TGTGCCAGCAGCGGACAACGAACTACCTATGGCTACACCTTC
>TRBJ2-5|16|TRBD2|NA|TRBV5-1
CASTPGGRVYQETQYF
TGCGCCAGCACCCCCGGCGGGAGGGTGTACCAAGAGACCCAGTACTTC
>TRBJ1-2|13|NA|NA|TRBV30
CAWSLGINYGYTF
TGTGCCTGGAGTCTAGGTATTAACTATGGCTACACCTTC
>TRBJ2-1|14|NA|NA|TRBV9
CASNPGSWNNEQFF
TGTGCCAGCAACCCCGGGTCTTGGAACAATGAGCAGTTCTTC
>TRBJ2-1|16|TRBD2|NA|TRBV7-9
CASSLLTSGAYNEQFF
TGTGCCAGCAGCTTACTGACTAGCGGAGCCTACAATGAGCAGTTCTTC
>TRBJ1-2|19|TRBD1|NA|TRBV7-9
CASSLDLLWGQGANYGYTF
TGTGCCAGCAGCTTAGATCTTCTGTGGGGACAGGGAGCTAACTATGGCTACACCTTC
>TRBJ2-7|13|NA|NA|TRBV5-1
CASRIGGNYEQYF
TGCGCCAGCAGAATCGGAGGGAACTACGAGCAGTACTTC
>TRBJ1-1|15|NA|NA|TRBV5-1
CASSGRRGPNTEAFF
TGCGCCAGCAGCGGGAGAAGGGGCCCGAACACTGAAGCTTTCTTT
>TRBJ2-6|17|TRBD1|NA|TRBV3-1/TRBV3-2
CASSGTGGFSGANVLTF
TGTGCCAGCAGCGGGACAGGGGGCTTCTCTGGGGCCAACGTCCTGACTTTC
>TRBJ2-5|14|TRBD1|once|TRBV29-1
CSVPRGQRQETQYF
TGCAGCGTCCCCAGGGGACAGCGACAAGAGACCCAGTACTTC
>TRBJ2-7|13|NA|once|TRBV27
CASSGGLAYEQYF
TGTGCCAGCAGCGGGGGTCTGGCCTACGAGCAGTACTTC
>TRBJ2-3|17|TRBD1|few|TRBV3-1/TRBV3-2
CASSRYDRGRSTDTQYF
TGTGCCAGCAGCCGCTATGACAGGGGACGATCCACAGATACGCAGTATTTT
>TRBJ1-1|15|NA|NA|TRBV6-2/TRBV6-3
CASSVHRAPQPEAFF
TGTGCCAGCAGTGTCCACCGGGCCCCACAACCTGAAGCTTTCTTT
>TRBJ2-7|17|TRBD2|NA|TRBV4-1
CASSQGSSGRATHEQYF
TGCGCCAGCAGCCAAGGCAGTAGCGGGAGGGCCACCCACGAACAGTACTTC
>TRBJ1-1|15|NA|NA|TRBV6-8
CANTGGGGRWTEAFF
TGTGCCAACACGGGGGGCGGCGGGAGGTGGACTGAAGCTTTCTTT
>TRBJ1-5|16|TRBD1|NA|TRBV19
CASSSSGTGGFQPQHF
TGTGCCAGTAGTTCCTCCGGGACAGGGGGCTTTCAGCCCCAGCATTTT
>TRBJ1-2|13|NA|NA|TRBV27
CASSSGQFYGYTF
TGTGCCAGCAGTTCCGGACAGTTCTATGGCTACACCTTC
>TRBJ1-2|12|TRBD1|NA|TRBV20-1
CSASRGLNGYTF
TGCAGTGCTAGTAGGGGGCTAAATGGCTACACCTTC
>TRBJ2-7|14|TRBD2|NA|TRBV7-8
CASSGRAIPYEQYF
TGTGCCAGCAGCGGGAGGGCAATCCCCTACGAGCAGTACTTC
>TRBJ2-1|11|NA|NA|TRBV2
CASSYMDEQFF
TGTGCCAGCAGTTACATGGATGAGCAGTTCTTC
>TRBJ2-1|18|TRBD2|NA|TRBV6-4
CASSAGRATSGRADEQFF
TGTGCCAGCAGTGCAGGTCGGGCGACTAGCGGGAGGGCCGATGAGCAGTTCTTC
>TRBJ2-3|16|TRBD2|NA|TRBV4-3
CASSQVLAGYTDTQYF
TGCGCCAGCAGCCAAGTGCTAGCGGGATACACAGATACGCAGTATTTT
>TRBJ2-3|16|TRBD2|NA|TRBV5-4
CASSPRGLASTDTQYF
TGTGCCAGCAGCCCACGGGGACTAGCGAGCACAGATACGCAGTATTTT
>TRBJ2-1|14|TRBD2|NA|TRBV19
CASSLRLAQNEQFF
TGTGCCAGTAGTCTTCGACTAGCGCAGAATGAGCAGTTCTTC
>TRBJ1-1|16|NA|NA|TRBV5-6
CASSLVAGALNTEAFF
TGTGCCAGCAGCTTGGTGGCAGGGGCTCTAAACACTGAAGCTTTCTTT
>TRBJ1-2|14|TRBD1|few|TRBV6-2/TRBV6-3
CASSSAGQAYGYTF
TGTGCCAGCAGTTCGGCCGGACAGGCTTATGGCTACACCTTC
>TRBJ1-1|16|NA|NA|TRBV5-6
CASSLGAGDMNTEAFF
TGTGCCAGCAGCTTGGGGGCGGGCGACATGAACACTGAAGCTTTCTTT
>TRBJ2-7|13|NA|NA|TRBV7-3
CASSSNLGYEQYF
TGTGCCAGCAGCTCCAATTTGGGCTACGAGCAGTACTTC
>TRBJ2-2|14|TRBD2|few|TRBV28
CATIAGPNTGELFF
TGTGCAACCATAGCGGGGCCGAACACCGGGGAGCTGTTTTTT
>TRBJ2-1|17|NA|NA|TRBV11-3
CASSWGGQASSYNEQFF
TGTGCCAGCAGCTGGGGGGGACAGGCAAGCTCCTACAATGAGCAGTTCTTC
>TRBJ2-1|13|NA|once|TRBV29-1
CSVEGGRYNEQFF
TGCAGCGTTGAAGGCGGACGGTACAATGAGCAGTTCTTC
>TRBJ2-7|15|TRBD1|NA|TRBV4-3
CASSLRQGLPYEQYF
TGCGCCAGCAGCCTACGACAGGGTCTCCCCTACGAGCAGTACTTC
>TRBJ1-6|14|NA|NA|TRBV28
CASSLGGGNSPLHF
TGTGCCAGCAGTTTAGGGGGGGGGAATTCACCCCTCCACTTT
>TRBJ2-7|14|TRBD1|NA|TRBV6-5
CASSPWTGTYEQYF
TGTGCCAGCAGTCCCTGGACAGGGACCTACGAGCAGTACTTC
>TRBJ2-2|14|NA|once|TRBV5-1
CASRERSNTGELFF
TGCGCCAGCAGAGAACGGTCGAACACCGGGGAGCTGTTTTTT
>TRBJ1-1|14|NA|NA|TRBV28
CASSPGFPRPPAFF
TGTGCCAGCAGTCCAGGGTTCCCCCGACCACCAGCTTTCTTT
>TRBJ2-2|16|TRBD1|NA|TRBV10-2
CASRLTGAENTGELFF
TGCGCCAGCAGATTAACAGGGGCGGAGAACACCGGGGAGCTGTTTTTT
>TRBJ2-1|14|NA|NA|TRBV24-1
CATSDRTAVGEQFF
TGTGCCACCAGTGACAGGACCGCTGTCGGCGAGCAGTTCTTC
>TRBJ2-7|13|NA|NA|TRBV7-3
CASSEGPSYEQYF
TGTGCCAGCAGCGAGGGTCCCTCCTACGAGCAGTACTTC
>TRBJ1-4|16|NA|NA|TRBV18
CASSPYGGGTNEKLFF
TGTGCCAGCTCACCCTACGGTGGTGGAACTAATGAAAAACTGTTTTTT
>TRBJ2-7|12|NA|NA|TRBV5-1
CASSLKPYEQYF
TGCGCCAGCAGCTTAAAGCCCTACGAGCAGTACTTC
>TRBJ1-5|14|NA|NA|TRBV11-3
CASSLTEDNQPQHF
TGTGCCAGCAGCTTGACTGAGGACAATCAGCCCCAGCATTTT
>TRBJ2-2|15|TRBD2|NA|TRBV19
CASNQAGGGTGELFF
TGTGCCAGTAATCAAGCGGGAGGGGGCACCGGGGAGCTGTTTTTT